Below, 10 T cell receptor beta chains from the same sample are listed, as sequenced in a study of technical replicates of blood from several donors. Using immunoSEQ multiplex PCR, the repertoire was profiled, and TCRdb retains in-frame clones only, with some absent. The profile shows 60,000 to 90,000 clones, just under 95% of them singletons. Material for sequencing was T cells isolated from PBMCs. These receptors were taken from a human donor in good health.

This clone was seen a single time. The chain is built from TRBV6-4 and TRBJ2-2; TRBD2 aligns across 13 bases. The CDR3 has 17 amino acids. The germline V gene encodes CDR1 MRHNA and CDR2 SNTAGT. The V segment lost 6 bases and the J segment 0 bases; nucleotides outside the gene matches: 4. In DNA form, the CDR3 reads TGTGCCAGCAGCCAACTAGCGGGAGGGACGAACACCGGGGAGCTGTTTTTT. This codes for CASSQLAGGTNTGELFF.

This clone was seen more than once but under ten times. The chain combines TRBV7-9 with TRBJ2-7; perhaps TRBD2 as D (5 bases). CDR1 and CDR2 (germline): SEHNR, FQNEAQ (reference sequence). V lost 5 bases, J lost 9 bases, and 11 bases lay in between. The CDR3 length is 11 residues. CDR3 amino acids: CASSVGGLQYF. In nucleotides, the CDR3 is TGTGCCAGCAGCGTAGGCGGGCTGCAGTACTTC.

This clone was observed once. The V gene is TRBV6-5, the J gene TRBJ2-7; D not certain. The CDR3 spans 14 residues. The ends were cut back, 4 bases at V and 2 bases at J, with 12 bases in the middle. CDR1 and CDR2 (germline): MNHEY, SVGAGI. CDR3 nucleotide sequence: TGTGCCAGCAGTTCAACATCAGAAGCCTACGAGCAGTACTTC. As protein: CASSSTSEAYEQYF.

The J gene is TRBJ1-5, the V gene TRBV19; a possible D gene is TRBD1 (5 bases). The CDR3 has 13 amino acids. CDR1 is LNHDA, CDR2 SQIVND, per germline (reference sequence). The V and J ends lost 3 bases and 7 bases respectively, with 10 bases between them. The DNA of the CDR3 is TGTGCCAGTAGTATGGGCAGGGCACAGCCCCAGCATTTT. This codes for CASSMGRAQPQHF.

The chain has TRBV11-3 and TRBJ1-2; no firm D call. This CDR3 has 12 amino acids. Trimming removed 5 bases from V and 5 bases from J, with 9 bases in between. Germline CDR1 and CDR2: SGHNT and YENEEA. CDR3 region: CASSLERYGYTF. As DNA, the CDR3 is TGTGCCAGCAGCCTGGAGAGGTATGGCTACACCTTC.

This clone has only a few counts. The rearrangement links TRBV18 to TRBJ2-2, with 11 bases matching TRBD2. V shed 3 bases, J shed 7 bases, and the junction held 10 bases outside the gene matches. This CDR3 is built from 17 residues. In germline, CDR1 is KGHSH, CDR2 LQKENI. CDR3 region: CASSPLAGGISIGELFF. The CDR3 bases are TGTGCCAGCTCACCGCTAGCGGGAGGAATTTCTATCGGGGAGCTGTTTTTT.

The chain employs TRBV5-1 and TRBJ1-1; weak D call: TRBD1 (6 bases). The ends were cut back, 3 bases at V and 3 bases at J, with 12 bases in the middle. This CDR3 is 14 amino acids long. In germline, CDR1 is SGHRS, CDR2 YFSETQ. CDR3 in DNA: TGCGCCAGCAGCTACAGGGTAGTTGACACTGAAGCTTTCTTT. Translation gives CASSYRVVDTEAFF.

A remark on this clone: At one end the junction does not follow the germline gene, possibly because of a read error. The chain recombines TRBV7-8 with TRBJ2-7; TRBD2 is a possible D gene (5 bases). Germline V lookup: CDR1 SGHVS, CDR2 FQNEAQ. This CDR3 has 14 amino acids. The CDR3 region is CASSASGSSYKQYF. DNA of the CDR3: TGTGCCAGCAGCGCCTCGGGAAGCTCCTACAAGCAGTACTTC.

This chain links TRBV7-4 with TRBJ2-7; no reliable D call. The CDR3 spans 16 residues. Germline V gives CDR1 SGHVT, CDR2 SQSDAQ. V was trimmed by 0 bases and J by 1 base, leaving 13 bases between them. The CDR3 sequence is CASSLAWQIISYEQYF. Written as DNA, the CDR3 is TGTGCCAGCAGCTTAGCTTGGCAGATAATTTCCTACGAGCAGTACTTC.

The V call is TRBV28, the J call TRBJ1-1; 10 bases are a match to TRBD1. The CDR3 runs to 16 residues. Trimming removed 7 bases from V and 0 bases from J; junction bases left unmatched: 8. The germline gives CDR1 MDHEN, CDR2 SYDVKM. CDR3 nucleotide sequence: TGTGCCAGCACCCCGGGACAGGGGCCCATGAACACTGAAGCTTTCTTT. Protein: CASTPGQGPMNTEAFF.